This is a list of T cell receptor beta chains from one sample in a study of identical twins. TCRdb reprocessed the 5' RACE reads with MiXCR, giving one entry per CDR3 protein. The sample has about 920,000 distinct CDR3 sequences; around 12% are singletons. These same data were also listed under a study on yellow fever vaccine responses in identical twins.

The sequenced sample was PBMCs. The source of these receptors is a woman between 18 and 29 years old in good health. CDR3s include the opening cysteine and the closing phenylalanine or tryptophan. D genes are given only for firm matches. Clone size, where shown, is once, few, many, or a class for clones that have expanded.

many	TRBV12-3/TRBV12-4	TRBD2	TRBJ2-1	CASSPATAGSYNEQFF	TGTGCCAGCAGTCCCGCCACAGCGGGGTCCTACAATGAGCAGTTCTTC
-	TRBV5-1	-	TRBJ1-2	CASSATADYGYTF	TGCGCCAGCAGCGCCACCGCGGACTATGGCTACACCTTC
-	TRBV5-6	-	TRBJ1-1	CASSLAPWEALNTEAFF	TGTGCCAGCAGCTTGGCCCCCTGGGAAGCCTTGAACACTGAAGCTTTCTTT
few	TRBV2	-	TRBJ1-1	CASSAEGSLNTEAFF	TGTGCCAGCAGTGCGGAGGGGAGTTTGAACACTGAAGCTTTCTTT
few	TRBV5-1	-	TRBJ2-3	CASSLETVITDTQYF	TGCGCCAGCAGCTTGGAGACGGTGATCACAGATACGCAGTATTTT
-	TRBV2	-	TRBJ2-3	CASTAGGLSTDTQYF	TGTGCCAGCACCGCGGGCGGTCTTAGCACAGATACGCAGTATTTT
many	TRBV20-1	-	TRBJ1-1	CSASYGMNTEAFF	TGCAGTGCTAGTTACGGAATGAACACTGAAGCTTTCTTT
-	TRBV5-1	-	TRBJ2-7	CASRPRPGLNYEQYF	TGCGCCAGCAGGCCCCGACCGGGATTAAACTACGAGCAGTACTTC
-	TRBV27	-	TRBJ2-1	CASRPLYSSYNEQFF	TGTGCCAGCAGGCCCCTGTATAGCTCCTACAATGAGCAGTTCTTC
few	TRBV12-3/TRBV12-4	TRBD2	TRBJ2-3	CASSFPSGSLTDTQYF	TGTGCCAGCAGTTTTCCTAGCGGGAGTCTAACAGATACGCAGTATTTT
few	TRBV6-5	-	TRBJ2-5	CASSSRGLLGTQYF	TGTGCCAGCAGTTCTAGGGGTCTCTTGGGGACCCAGTACTTC
many	TRBV3-1	TRBD1	TRBJ2-3	CASSQDRKGAADTQYF	TGTGCCAGCAGCCAAGATAGGAAGGGGGCGGCGGATACGCAGTATTTT
few	TRBV2	-	TRBJ1-2	CASSAETSNYGYTF	TGTGCCAGCAGTGCCGAGACCTCAAACTATGGCTACACCTTC
many	TRBV7-9	TRBD2	TRBJ2-7	CASSLVLAGVPEQYF	TGTGCCAGCAGTTTAGTCCTAGCGGGAGTGCCCGAGCAGTACTTC
many	TRBV5-1	-	TRBJ1-1	CASSLATGSTEAFF	TGCGCCAGCAGCTTGGCGACAGGATCCACTGAAGCTTTCTTT
-	TRBV12-3/TRBV12-4	TRBD1	TRBJ1-6	CASSLTGQGGTLHF	TGTGCCAGCAGTTTGACGGGACAGGGGGGTACCCTCCACTTT
-	TRBV27	-	TRBJ2-7	CASSFKRSGEQYF	TGTGCCAGCAGTTTCAAACGGTCTGGCGAGCAGTACTTC
few	TRBV21-1	-	TRBJ1-5	CARGPVISNQPQHF	TGTGCCAGGGGGCCGGTGATTAGCAATCAGCCCCAGCATTTT
-	TRBV12-3/TRBV12-4	-	TRBJ2-5	CASRLRSRQTQYF	TGTGCCAGCAGGTTGCGAAGCAGACAGACCCAGTACTTC
-	TRBV12-3/TRBV12-4	-	TRBJ2-2	CASRRDYTGELFF	TGTGCCAGCAGAAGGGACTACACCGGGGAGCTGTTTTTT
-	TRBV5-6	TRBD2	TRBJ2-7	CASSLPSGSSYEQYF	TGTGCCAGCAGCTTGCCTAGCGGGAGCTCCTACGAGCAGTACTTC
few	TRBV24-1	-	TRBJ2-3	CATSDPSGGGLDTQYF	TGTGCCACCAGTGATCCCAGCGGCGGCGGTCTAGATACGCAGTATTTT
few	TRBV7-9	-	TRBJ2-1	CASSFLADEQFF	TGTGCCAGCAGCTTTTTGGCTGATGAGCAGTTCTTC
-	TRBV7-2	-	TRBJ2-5	CASSPQGRVTQYF	TGTGCCAGCAGCCCACAGGGTCGGGTGACCCAGTACTTC
many	TRBV9	-	TRBJ2-1	CASSPDPRRGNEQFF	TGTGCCAGCAGCCCGGACCCAAGACGGGGTAATGAGCAGTTCTTC
many	TRBV25-1	-	TRBJ2-3	CASSESSGGGYTQYF	TGTGCCAGCAGTGAATCGTCGGGGGGCGGATATACGCAGTATTTT
many	TRBV4-1	-	TRBJ1-4	CASSQGEGEKLFF	TGCGCCAGCAGCCAAGGGGAGGGCGAAAAACTGTTTTTT
-	TRBV20-1	TRBD1	TRBJ1-3	CSARVGGQWTGNTIYF	TGCAGTGCTAGAGTCGGGGGACAGTGGACTGGAAACACCATATATTTT
-	TRBV2	TRBD1	TRBJ1-5	CASSGDRGLGKPQHF	TGTGCCAGCAGTGGGGACAGGGGGCTGGGAAAGCCCCAGCATTTT
-	TRBV20-1	-	TRBJ1-2	CSAADGYTF	TGCAGTGCTGCGGATGGCTACACCTTC
few	TRBV25-1	TRBD2	TRBJ2-5	CASSGLRTSGEYQETQYF	TGTGCCAGCAGTGGTCTGCGGACTAGCGGAGAGTACCAAGAGACCCAGTACTTC
-	TRBV12-3/TRBV12-4	TRBD1	TRBJ2-1	CASSPGQGQFF	TGTGCCAGCAGTCCTGGACAGGGGCAGTTCTTC
few	TRBV27	-	TRBJ2-1	CASSLSAASEQFF	TGTGCCAGCAGTTTATCGGCTGCCAGCGAGCAGTTCTTC